Below, 23 T cell receptor beta chains from the same sample are listed, as sequenced in a study of cytotoxic CD8 clonotypes in ibrutinib-treated CLL. Profiling relied on immunoSEQ multiplex PCR, and the TCRdb table lists in-frame clones only, not all of them. The sample holds about 160,000 clones, about 88% seen once. The material sequenced was PBMCs, taken at disease progression, from a patient treated with ibrutinib. Every receptor here comes from a human donor with chronic lymphocytic leukemia.

V usage is TRBV19 and J usage is TRBJ1-5; D might be TRBD1 (5 bases). With 3 bases removed from V and 7 bases from J, the gap between germline ends came to 13 bases. CDR1 and CDR2 from the germline V gene are LNHDA and SQIVND (reference sequence). The CDR3 has 14 amino acids. This CDR3 reads CASSIPGGGQPQHF. The CDR3 bases are TGTGCCAGTAGTATTCCGGGGGGAGGACAGCCCCAGCATTTT.

This clone was seen only a few times. V and J are TRBV5-1 and TRBJ2-7; no firm D call. Trimming took 0 bases from V and 0 from J, leaving 7 bases between them. The CDR3 is 14 amino acids. Per the germline V gene, CDR1 is SGHRS and CDR2 is YFSETQ. The CDR3 loop is CASSLDLPSYEQYF. CDR3 sequence (DNA): TGCGCCAGCAGCTTGGATCTCCCCTCCTACGAGCAGTACTTC.

This clone was recorded once. The chain uses TRBV7-3 and TRBJ2-3; perhaps TRBD1 as D (6 bases). Deletions cut 5 bases from V and 1 base from J, with 13 bases between. Germline V lookup: CDR1 SGHTA, CDR2 FQGTGA. The CDR3 loop spans 15 amino acids. The CDR3 DNA follows: TGTGCCAGCAGCCCGCAGGGGTTTGGCACAGATACGCAGTATTTT. This gives the protein CASSPQGFGTDTQYF.

The chain joins TRBV4-1 to TRBJ2-7, with 9 bases that match TRBD2. V lost 5 bases to trimming and J lost 3 bases; unmatched junction nucleotides: 14. CDR3 size: 17 residues. Germline V gene data show CDR1 as MGHRA and CDR2 as YSYEKL. The DNA for the CDR3 is TGCGCCAGCAGCGAATACCCTAGCGGGATCCTTAACTACGAGCAGTACTTC. Translation gives CASSEYPSGILNYEQYF.

This chain connects TRBV6-6 to TRBJ2-1; a possible D gene is TRBD1 (8 bases). Germline CDR1 is MNHNY and CDR2 is SVGAGI (reference sequence). V lost 7 bases, J lost 7 bases, and 23 bases lay in between. The length of the CDR3 is 16 residues. As DNA, the CDR3 is TGTGCCAGCACCCCGGGGAGGGCAGGGGGCGGGAATGAGCAGTTCTTC. As protein: CASTPGRAGGGNEQFF.

The V call is TRBV5-5, the J call TRBJ2-1; no reliable D call. V was cut by 0 bases and J by 3 bases, with 13 bases left in between. Germline CDR1 SGHKS, CDR2 YYEKEE (reference sequence). The CDR3 sequence is 16 residues long. CDR3 sequence: CASSLGAASIYNEQFF. Written as DNA, the CDR3 is TGTGCCAGCAGCTTGGGCGCGGCAAGCATCTACAATGAGCAGTTCTTC.

The chain has TRBV7-2 and TRBJ2-3, with 10 bases aligning to TRBD2. Germline trimming cut 6 bases from V and 7 bases from J; bases unmatched to any gene: 10. The CDR3 is made up of 15 amino acids. Germline-derived CDR1 and CDR2 are SGHTA and FQGNSA. The CDR3 DNA sequence: TGTGCCAGCAGGGCCCAGCGGGAGGGACGAAATACGCAGTATTTT. Amino acids: CASRAQREGRNTQYF.

The V call is TRBV28, the J call TRBJ2-7; a weak D match, TRBD1 (6 bases). V was cut by 7 bases and J by 3 bases, with 16 bases left in between. CDR1 is MDHEN, CDR2 SYDVKM, per germline. This CDR3 region has 14 residues. CDR3 residues: CASIKGEIGYEQYF. CDR3 coding DNA: TGTGCCAGCATAAAGGGGGAAATAGGCTACGAGCAGTACTTC.

The rearrangement links TRBV9 to TRBJ2-2; D possibly uses TRBD1 or TRBD2 (7 bases each). The V end was cut by 4 bases, the J end by 6 bases, with 19 bases between. This CDR3 region has 16 residues. Germline loops: CDR1 SGDLS, CDR2 YYNGEE. The CDR3, as DNA: TGTGCCAGCAGCCCCCTAGCGGACACAGGGGCCGGGGAGCTGTTTTTT. Protein sequence: CASSPLADTGAGELFF.

J is TRBJ1-1 and V is TRBV4-1; unclear D gene. Deletions cut 0 bases from V and 8 bases from J, with 10 bases between. The CDR3 runs to 13 residues. Germline V gene data show CDR1 as MGHRA and CDR2 as YSYEKL. The CDR3 reads CASSQESGVEAFF. The CDR3 coding sequence is TGCGCCAGCAGCCAAGAATCCGGGGTCGAAGCTTTCTTT.

This chain uses TRBV27 with TRBJ1-5, with 8 bases fitting TRBD1. The trim removed 5 bases at V and 4 bases at J, leaving 10 bases unmatched. CDR3 length: 16 amino acids. The germline gives CDR1 MNHEY, CDR2 SMNVEV (reference sequence). The CDR3 DNA is TGTGCCAGCAGTCCTATAGACAGGGGTGCGAATCAGCCCCAGCATTTT. Amino acids: CASSPIDRGANQPQHF.

The rearrangement uses TRBV11-2 and TRBJ2-1; D might be TRBD2 (5 bases). The V gene lost 4 bases and the J gene lost 8 bases, with 24 bases spanning the gap. The germline V gene has CDR1 SGHAT and CDR2 FQNNGV. This CDR3 region has 17 residues. CDR3 protein: CASSSRPEGPMRHEQFF. In DNA, the CDR3 is TGTGCCAGCAGCTCCCGCCCTGAGGGCCCAATGCGCCATGAGCAGTTCTTC.

The chain is built from TRBV10-2 and TRBJ2-1; 7 bases match TRBD2. The CDR3 covers 13 residues. Germline V lookup: CDR1 WSHSY, CDR2 SAAADI. V lost 6 bases and J lost 7; bases outside the gene matches: 6. The DNA of the CDR3 is TGCGCCAGCAGATGGACTAGATCTAATGAGCAGTTCTTC. Protein product: CASRWTRSNEQFF.

The J gene is TRBJ2-2, the V gene TRBV14, with unresolved D. This CDR3 region has 14 residues. Germline V gene lookup returns CDR1 SGHDN and CDR2 FVKESK. The V end was cut by 4 bases, the J end by 6 bases, with 12 bases between. The CDR3 loop is CASSRVGLPGELFF. The CDR3 bases are TGTGCCAGCAGCCGGGTAGGGCTCCCCGGGGAGCTGTTTTTT.

The chain employs TRBV19 and TRBJ2-1; 7 bases map to TRBD2. The junction had 12 bases not matched to a gene; V was cut back by 5 bases and J by 8 bases. This CDR3 has 15 amino acids. CDR1 is LNHDA, CDR2 SQIVND, per germline (reference sequence). The CDR3 DNA reads TGTGCCAGTAGTCCCCGAGGCGGGAGTAGGGATGAGCAGTTCTTC. It translates to CASSPRGGSRDEQFF.

This chain connects TRBV7-6 to TRBJ1-2, with 8 bases lining up with TRBD1. Germline V lookup: CDR1 SGHVS, CDR2 FNYEAQ. The CDR3 loop spans 16 amino acids. V lost 5 bases to trimming and J lost 7 bases; unmatched junction nucleotides: 15. The DNA for the CDR3 is TGTGCCAGCAGCCTCACGCCGGGACAGGCAAGAAGTGGCTACACCTTC. Translating gives CASSLTPGQARSGYTF.

The V and J genes are TRBV5-1 and TRBJ1-2; TRBD1 matches 8 bases. Losses at the gene ends were 1 base for V and 7 bases for J; bases not matched to a gene: 15. Germline V gene sequence: CDR1 SGHRS, CDR2 YFSETQ. The CDR3 is made up of 17 amino acids. This CDR3 reads CASSLRVGRGRRGGYTF. Written as DNA, the CDR3 is TGCGCCAGCAGCTTGCGCGTAGGCAGGGGGCGTCGTGGTGGCTACACCTTC.

This clone was picked up a small number of times. V is TRBV11-1 and J is TRBJ2-7; 11 nucleotides match TRBD2. Germline assignment: CDR1 SGHAT and CDR2 FQDESV (reference sequence). CDR3 size: 15 residues. V lost 5 bases, J lost 3 bases, and 6 bases stayed unmatched. In nucleotides, the CDR3 is TGTGCCAGCAGCAGACTAGCGGGATACAGCTACGAGCAGTACTTC. Its protein is CASSRLAGYSYEQYF.

The V call is TRBV7-2, the J call TRBJ2-3; D is ambiguous. V lost 2 bases and J lost 0, with 9 bases in between. Germline CDR1 SGHTA, CDR2 FQGNSA. CDR3 length: 15 residues. The CDR3 loop reads CASSLIPQSTDTQYF. Written as DNA, the CDR3 is TGTGCCAGCAGCTTAATTCCGCAGAGCACAGATACGCAGTATTTT. The full variable domain, rest sourced from reference TRBV7-2 and TRBJ2-3, is GAGVSQSPSNKVTEKGKDVELRCDPISGHTALYWYRQSLGQGLEFLIYFQGNSAPDKSGLPSDRFSAERTGGSVSTLTIQRTQQEDSAVYLCASSLIPQSTDTQYFGPGTRLTVL.

The rearrangement joins TRBV28 to TRBJ1-5; unclear D gene. In germline, CDR1 is MDHEN, CDR2 SYDVKM. Trimming removed 6 bases at V and 6 bases at J, with 9 bases between. CDR3 length equals 12 residues. CDR3 residues: CASRTFGQPQHF. The CDR3 DNA follows: TGTGCCAGCAGGACATTCGGTCAGCCCCAGCATTTT.

The CDR3, as DNA: TGTGCCAGCAGCTGGCGACAGGGGCCCCAGGAGTATGGCTACACCTTC. This codes for CASSWRQGPQEYGYTF. The gene calls are TRBV7-9 and TRBJ1-2; TRBD1 matches at 8 bases. Germline V gene sequence: CDR1 SEHNR, CDR2 FQNEAQ (reference sequence). This CDR3 is 16 amino acids long. Germline trimming cut 4 bases from V and 5 bases from J; bases unmatched to any gene: 12.

The V gene is TRBV18, the J gene TRBJ2-7; D may be TRBD1 (8 bases). The germline V gene encodes CDR1 KGHSH and CDR2 LQKENI. This CDR3 has 15 residues. The ends were cut back, 2 bases at V and 6 bases at J, with 17 bases in the middle. The CDR3 DNA reads TGTGCCAGCTCACCATCAGGACAGGGAGGGCGCGAGCAGTACTTC. Its translation: CASSPSGQGGREQYF.

The chain joins TRBV5-1 to TRBJ1-2, with 7 bases lining up with TRBD1. CDR3 size: 13 residues. With 6 bases clipped from V and 4 bases from J, the junction kept 6 bases outside the gene matches. Germline V gives CDR1 SGHRS, CDR2 YFSETQ. CDR3 DNA: TGCGCCAGCAACAATGGGGACAGCTATGGCTACACCTTC. It translates to CASNNGDSYGYTF.